This record concerns one T cell receptor (beta chain) sequence. The data derive from a study of blood T cell repertoires in COVID-19. Study information: T cells, B-cell-depleted T cells, or PBMCs supplied cDNA or gDNA.

This table comes from immunoSEQ multiplex PCR, and its TCRdb copy is limited to in-frame clones, with some not included. Of approximately 170,000 clones listed, 80% to 90% are singletons. V dropped 3 bases and J dropped 1 base, with 14 bases sitting between them. The CDR3 length is 16 residues. Germline V gene sequence: CDR1 SGHNT, CDR2 YYREEE (reference sequence). V gene TRBV5-4 combines with J gene TRBJ1-3; D perhaps matches TRBD1 (6 bases). Sequences were obtained from peripheral blood. The TCR sequence derives from a human donor in a cohort sampled during active COVID-19. CDR3: CASSSGGPVSGNTIYF. CDR3 bases: TGTGCCAGCAGCTCGGGGGGCCCAGTGTCTGGAAACACCATATATTTT.